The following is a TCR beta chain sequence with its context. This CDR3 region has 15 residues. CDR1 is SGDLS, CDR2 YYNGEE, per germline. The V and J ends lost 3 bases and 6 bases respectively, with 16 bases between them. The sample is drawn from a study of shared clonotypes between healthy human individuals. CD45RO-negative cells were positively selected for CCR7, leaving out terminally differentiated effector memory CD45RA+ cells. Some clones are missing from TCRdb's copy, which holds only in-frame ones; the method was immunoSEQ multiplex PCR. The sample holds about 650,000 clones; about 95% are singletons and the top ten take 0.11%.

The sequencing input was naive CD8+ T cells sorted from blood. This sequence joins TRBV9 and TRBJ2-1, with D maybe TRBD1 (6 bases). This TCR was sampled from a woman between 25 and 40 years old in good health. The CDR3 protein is CASSAPVETGNEQFF. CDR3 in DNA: TGTGCCAGCAGCGCCCCGGTGGAGACAGGCAATGAGCAGTTCTTC.